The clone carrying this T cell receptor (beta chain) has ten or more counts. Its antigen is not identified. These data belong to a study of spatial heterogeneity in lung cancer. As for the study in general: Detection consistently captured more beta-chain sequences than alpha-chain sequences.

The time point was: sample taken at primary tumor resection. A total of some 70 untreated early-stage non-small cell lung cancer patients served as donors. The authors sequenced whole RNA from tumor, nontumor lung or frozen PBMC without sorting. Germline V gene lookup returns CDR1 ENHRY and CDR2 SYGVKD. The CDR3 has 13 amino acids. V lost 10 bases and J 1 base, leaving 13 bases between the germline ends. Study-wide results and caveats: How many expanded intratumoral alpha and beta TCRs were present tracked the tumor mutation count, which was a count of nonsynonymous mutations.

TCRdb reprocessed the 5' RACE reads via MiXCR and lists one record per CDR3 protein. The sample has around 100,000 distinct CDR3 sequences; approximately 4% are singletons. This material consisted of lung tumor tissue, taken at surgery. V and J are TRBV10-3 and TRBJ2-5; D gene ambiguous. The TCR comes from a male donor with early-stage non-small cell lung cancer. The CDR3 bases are TGTGCCACCGGACGCGGCCTCCAAGAGACCCAGTACTTC. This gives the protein CATGRGLQETQYF.